Following are 6 T cell receptor beta chains from one sample sequenced in a study of T cells in localized non-small cell lung cancer. The repertoire was sequenced with immunoSEQ multiplex PCR; TCRdb's copy has only in-frame clones and lacks some. The table has 90,000 or so clones, 87% seen once. Sequencing was performed on peripheral blood, taken before any cancer treatment. These receptors were taken from a man between 40 and 69 years old with stage I squamous cell lung carcinoma.

The chain carries TRBV5-1 and TRBJ2-2; 9 positions agree with TRBD2. The CDR3 sequence is 16 residues long. CDR1 SGHRS and CDR2 YFSETQ come from the germline V gene. Trimming at V came to 3 bases and at J to 1 base, leaving 4 bases not matched to a gene. The CDR3 sequence: CASSWRLAENTGELFF. Here the CDR3 DNA reads TGCGCCAGCAGCTGGAGACTAGCGGAGAACACCGGGGAGCTGTTTTTT.

The chain couples TRBV7-2 to TRBJ2-2; TRBD1 aligns across 7 bases. Per the germline V gene, CDR1 is SGHTA and CDR2 is FQGNSA. V shed 5 bases, J shed 9 bases, and the junction held 6 bases outside the gene matches. CDR3 length equals 13 residues. The CDR3 nucleotides read TGTGCCAGCAGCAAAGACAGGGAGAGGGAGCTGTTTTTT. It yields the protein CASSKDRERELFF.

The V gene is TRBV6-5, the J gene TRBJ2-5; TRBD2 matches 8 bases. This CDR3 contains 14 residues. V shed 6 bases and J 5 bases; nucleotides not matched to a gene: 8. Germline CDR1 reads MNHEY; CDR2 reads SVGAGI. This chain's CDR3 is CASRGLGSVETQYF. The CDR3 DNA reads as TGTGCCAGCAGGGGACTAGGATCAGTCGAGACCCAGTACTTC.

The count of this clone is one. V usage is TRBV27 and J usage is TRBJ1-2; TRBD1 matches at 9 bases. Per germline, CDR1 MNHEY and CDR2 SMNVEV (reference sequence). With 5 bases clipped from V and 7 bases from J, the junction kept 14 bases outside the gene matches. This CDR3 is built from 16 residues. The CDR3 region has the DNA TGTGCCAGCAGTACCCTCACCGGACAGGGGTTAGGTGGCTACACCTTC. Encoded protein: CASSTLTGQGLGGYTF.

This clone was detected only a few times. Here the CDR3 DNA reads TGTGCCAGCAGCCCGGGGCTGGCCTCTGGAAACACCATATATTTT. It yields the protein CASSPGLASGNTIYF. This chain joins TRBV7-9 and TRBJ1-3, with D possibly being TRBD1 (5 bases). Trimming removed 5 bases from V and 0 bases from J, with 11 bases in between. CDR3 length: 15 amino acids. Germline V lookup: CDR1 SEHNR, CDR2 FQNEAQ (reference sequence).

The chain combines TRBV25-1 with TRBJ1-3; weak D call: TRBD1 (6 bases). The CDR3 is 18 residues long. Per germline, CDR1 MGHDK and CDR2 SYGVNS. Trimming took off 2 bases at V and 1 base at J, with 18 bases between the two ends. CDR3 sequence: CASSEQPQRGKSGNTIYF. CDR3 sequence (DNA): TGTGCCAGCAGTGAACAACCCCAAAGGGGGAAGTCTGGAAACACCATATATTTT.